The 3 T cell receptor beta chains below all came from one sample that was sequenced in a study of Ad26.COV2.S vaccination and SARS-CoV-2 variants (dated by TCRdb to about 2021). The label giving this sample's treatment or condition can be read as: around 19 received Ad26.COV2.S at low or high dose, single or two shots; several received placebo; per-sample allocation not given. Repertoires of vaccine and placebo recipients were sequenced from samples collected on day 63 after the first injection. The library came from the immunoSEQ multiplex PCR assay. Sourced from immuneACCESS, this table was stored by TCRdb with only in-frame sequences that have V and J called. A share of the clones is absent; for the studies checked, an unresolved V gene accounts for under half, and the remainder has no known explanation. This sample has 410,000 or so clones in its table, and about 90% of those were observed once. The ten largest make up more than 1.5% of the sample.

This material consisted of peripheral blood, taken in a trial of Ad26.COV2.S vaccine versus placebo. The receptors were gathered from a person aged 18-60 years who received the Ad26.COV2.S COVID-19 vaccine or a placebo.

The chain uses TRBV5-4 and TRBJ2-5, with 7 bases fitting TRBD1. With 2 bases clipped from V and 5 bases from J, the junction kept 9 bases outside the gene matches. Germline V gene lookup returns CDR1 SGHNT and CDR2 YYREEE (reference sequence). CDR3 length: 15 amino acids. In DNA, the CDR3 is TGTGCCAGCAGCTTATGGACAGGCTGGGTGGAGACCCAGTACTTC. Translated: CASSLWTGWVETQYF.

As for this clone: The junction departs from the called germline gene at one end, perhaps through a read error. The J gene is TRBJ1-1, the V gene TRBV20-1; D gene ambiguous. Germline CDR1 is DFQATT and CDR2 is SNEGSKA (reference sequence). The CDR3 has 11 residues. The CDR3, as DNA: TGCAGTGCTAGAACCCCTGCTGAGGCTTTCTTT. Its protein product is CSARTPAEAFF.

The chain combines TRBV18 with TRBJ2-3; no clear D gene. The germline V gene encodes CDR1 KGHSH and CDR2 LQKENI. This CDR3 comprises 13 residues. Trimming removed 3 bases from V and 0 bases from J, with 4 bases in between. CDR3 DNA sequence: TGTGCCAGCTCACCGGCTAGCACAGATACGCAGTATTTT. Protein product: CASSPASTDTQYF.